A selection of T cell receptor beta chains follows, all from one sample in a study of blood T cell repertoires in COVID-19. Only in-frame clones appear in the TCRdb table, and some are missing; sequencing was by immunoSEQ multiplex PCR. Seen here are hundreds of thousands of clones, around four fifths observed once, and the top ten hold more than 8%. Sequenced material: peripheral blood. Every receptor here comes from a woman aged 45-65 years with acute or convalescent COVID-19. CDR3s include the opening cysteine and the closing phenylalanine or tryptophan. Fields, in order: clone size, J gene, V gene, D gene, CDR3 DNA, CDR3 protein. The D gene is left open where the match is weak. Size tells how often a clone was seen (once, few, many) or the class of an expanded clone, and some rows leave it out.

>.|TRBJ2-7|TRBV29-1|.
TGCAGCGCTAAACCGGACTTAAGCTCCTACGAGCAGTACTTC
CSAKPDLSSYEQYF
>once|TRBJ2-1|TRBV5-1|.
TGCGCCAGCAGCTGGACTAACAATGAGCAGTTCTTC
CASSWTNNEQFF
>.|TRBJ2-5|TRBV5-1|.
TGCGCCAGCAGCTTGGTGAGGGGGCAAGAGACCCAGTACTTC
CASSLVRGQETQYF
>once|TRBJ2-1|TRBV6-5|.
TGTGCCAGCATCATGGCGGGACAGAACTACAATGAGCAGTTCTTC
CASIMAGQNYNEQFF
>.|TRBJ1-6|TRBV5-6|TRBD1
TGTGCCAGCAGCCCACATGGGACAGCGGATAATTCACCCCTCCACTTT
CASSPHGTADNSPLHF
>.|TRBJ1-2|TRBV2|TRBD1
TGTGCCAGCATGATCGGACAGGGAGGATATGGCTACACCTTC
CASMIGQGGYGYTF
>.|TRBJ1-5|TRBV24-1|TRBD1
TGTGCCACCAGTGAGAGGACAGGGGATCAGCCCCAGCATTTT
CATSERTGDQPQHF
>.|TRBJ2-7|TRBV5-1|.
TGCGCCAGCAGCTTGTATCCGGAGCGCTCCTACGAGCAGTACTTC
CASSLYPERSYEQYF
>.|TRBJ1-4|TRBV25-1|.
TGTGCCAGCAGTGATAGGTGGGGAGGTGAAAAACTGTTTTTT
CASSDRWGGEKLFF
>.|TRBJ2-7|TRBV2|.
TGTGCCAGCAGTGGTCCTAGGGGCGGACAAAGCTACGAGCAGTACTTC
CASSGPRGGQSYEQYF
>few|TRBJ1-4|TRBV6-5|TRBD1
TGTGCCAGCAGAACAGGGGAGTATGAAAAACTGTTTTTT
CASRTGEYEKLFF
>.|TRBJ2-5|TRBV7-8|TRBD2
TGTGCCAGCAGCTTAGCCCGGACTAGCGGTAACCAACGGGAGACCCAGTACTTC
CASSLARTSGNQRETQYF
>.|TRBJ2-7|TRBV2|TRBD1
TGTGCCAGCCGGACAGGCTTCTACGAGCAGTACTTC
CASRTGFYEQYF
>once|TRBJ1-1|TRBV7-2|.
TGTGCCAGCAGCTTAGGGGGGGGCACTGAAGCTTTCTTT
CASSLGGGTEAFF
>few|TRBJ2-2|TRBV5-1|TRBD1
TGCGCCAGCAGCTTGCCTACCGGGACAGGGGGAATCACCGGGGAGCTGTTTTTT
CASSLPTGTGGITGELFF
>.|TRBJ2-1|TRBV28|.
TGTGCCAGCAGCTTACTGCGGGACAGAAACAATGAGCAGTTCTTC
CASSLLRDRNNEQFF
>.|TRBJ2-7|TRBV27|.
TGTGCCAGCAGGATGCGGGGTGGGTTCCTAGGCGAGCAGTACTTC
CASRMRGGFLGEQYF
>.|TRBJ2-5|TRBV5-4|.
TGTGCCAGCAGCCGACAGTCCCAAGAGACCCAGTACTTC
CASSRQSQETQYF
>once|TRBJ1-2|TRBV2|.
TGTGCCAGCAGTGAAGTCGGGCAGGGGAAAGGCTACACCTTC
CASSEVGQGKGYTF
>.|TRBJ2-7|TRBV4-1|TRBD2
TGCGCCAGCAGCCTTTCCAGCGGGAGGGCCTACGAGCAGTACTTC
CASSLSSGRAYEQYF
>.|TRBJ1-1|TRBV28|.
TGTGCCAGCAGCACCCAGCGGTGGGGAGTTGAAGCTTTCTTT
CASSTQRWGVEAFF
>.|TRBJ1-1|TRBV3-1/TRBV3-2|.
TGTGCCAGCAGCCAAGAAGGGAGGCGGACTGAAGCTTTCTTT
CASSQEGRRTEAFF
>.|TRBJ2-7|TRBV27|.
TGTGCCAGCAGTTTACGCGGAGGTCTCTCCTACGAGCAGTACTTC
CASSLRGGLSYEQYF
>.|TRBJ1-5|TRBV30|TRBD1
TGTGCCTGGAGTAAAGGACAGGGGCAGGGTCAGCCCCAGCATTTT
CAWSKGQGQGQPQHF
>.|TRBJ1-4|TRBV6-5|.
TGTGCCAGCAGTTTGGTACATTGGGCGAGCCGAGAAAAACTGTTTTTT
CASSLVHWASREKLFF
>.|TRBJ2-1|TRBV24-1|.
TGTGCCACCAGTGATTCCCCCTGGGAGCGAAGCTCCTACAATGAGCAGTTCTTC
CATSDSPWERSSYNEQFF
>few|TRBJ1-2|TRBV27|TRBD1
TGTGCCAGCAGTAGACAGGGGGTCCCCGTCGGCTACACCTTC
CASSRQGVPVGYTF
>.|TRBJ2-3|TRBV7-3|TRBD2
TGTGCCAGCAGCTCCTTAGCGGGAGGGCCGGAAGATACGCAGTATTTT
CASSSLAGGPEDTQYF
>.|TRBJ2-3|TRBV2|TRBD2
TGTGCCACCCGGAGTAGCGGGAGTACAGATACGCAGTATTTT
CATRSSGSTDTQYF
>.|TRBJ2-3|TRBV7-3|TRBD1
TGTGCCAGCAGCTTCGACAGGGGCACAGATACGCAGTATTTT
CASSFDRGTDTQYF
>.|TRBJ2-1|TRBV18|.
TGTGCCAGCTCACCATTCCAGTACAATGAGCAGTTCTTC
CASSPFQYNEQFF
>.|TRBJ2-1|TRBV20-1|.
TGCAGTGCTAGGTCGGATGAGCAGTTCTTC
CSARSDEQFF